These 26 T cell receptor beta chains share one sample of origin, sequenced in a study of PD-1 blockade in mismatch repair-deficient tumors. Method: immunoSEQ multiplex PCR; TCRdb's copy keeps in-frame clones and lacks some. There are approximately 120,000 clones in the sample; about 88% occur only once, and about 13% lies in the top ten. The sample in question was peripheral blood, obtained 44 weeks after starting pembrolizumab. The source is an adult with mismatch repair-deficient cancer.

V and J are TRBV4-1 and TRBJ2-2; D is ambiguous. V shed 4 bases and J shed 6 bases, with 15 bases lying between them. Germline-derived CDR1 and CDR2 are MGHRA and YSYEKL. This CDR3 has 15 residues. As DNA, the CDR3 is TGCGCCAGCAGCCCCCAAACTTTAGGAGCCGGGGAGCTGTTTTTT. It encodes CASSPQTLGAGELFF.

The V call is TRBV4-1, the J call TRBJ2-7; D is possibly TRBD1 or TRBD2 (5 bases each). This CDR3 has 15 amino acids. The V gene lost 0 bases and the J gene lost 2 bases, with 11 bases spanning the gap. Germline CDR1 MGHRA, CDR2 YSYEKL. The CDR3 protein is CASSQDRDETYEQYF. CDR3 sequence (DNA): TGCGCCAGCAGCCAAGATCGGGACGAGACCTACGAGCAGTACTTC.

The genes are TRBV14 and TRBJ2-3, with no clear D. The CDR3 has 17 amino acids. Germline V lookup: CDR1 SGHDN, CDR2 FVKESK. Trimming shortened V by 0 bases and J by 1 base, and 14 bases separated the two germline ends. The CDR3 nucleotides read TGTGCCAGCAGCCAAGATAACACTTATCCAGGCACAGATACGCAGTATTTT. Protein sequence: CASSQDNTYPGTDTQYF.

This chain connects TRBV28 to TRBJ2-5; D call uncertain. Trimming left V 7 bases short and J 0 bases short, with 12 bases between. This CDR3 is built from 14 residues. Per germline, CDR1 MDHEN and CDR2 SYDVKM. Here the CDR3 DNA reads TGTGCCAGCACCCCATCCCTGTACCAAGAGACCCAGTACTTC. It is translated as CASTPSLYQETQYF.

As for this clone: One end of the junction varies from germline; a read error may be responsible. V gene TRBV14 combines with J gene TRBJ1-2, with 10 bases identical to TRBD1. The CDR3 is made up of 19 amino acids. The germline V gene encodes CDR1 SGHDN and CDR2 FVKESK. The CDR3 here is CASRHGGDRGYRMNYGYTF. CDR3 nucleotide sequence: TGTGCCAGCCGCCACGGGGGGGACAGGGGATACAGAATGAACTATGGCTACACCTTC.

The genes are TRBV4-1 and TRBJ1-3, with D possibly matching TRBD1 (5 bases). Trimming shortened V by 4 bases and J by 6 bases, and 19 bases separated the two germline ends. There are 16 residues in the CDR3. Germline CDR1 MGHRA, CDR2 YSYEKL. CDR3 region: CASSRGRGGRENTIYF. The CDR3 DNA follows: TGCGCCAGCAGCCGAGGTCGCGGGGGAAGGGAAAACACCATATATTTT.

CDR3 in amino acids: CASSQTVIGYEQYF. The CDR3 nucleotides are TGCGCCAGCAGCCAAACCGTTATAGGCTACGAGCAGTACTTC. This chain links TRBV4-1 with TRBJ2-7; no definite D call. This CDR3 is 14 amino acids long. Between the trimmed V and J ends, which lost 2 bases and 3 bases, there was a span of 11 bases. Looked up from germline, CDR1 is MGHRA and CDR2 is YSYEKL.

CDR3 in DNA: TGTGCCAGCAGTCCCATCGGGGCAGATACGCAGTATTTT. This codes for CASSPIGADTQYF. The rearrangement uses TRBV27 and TRBJ2-3, with D maybe TRBD2 (5 bases). V lost 5 bases to trimming and J lost 4 bases, with 10 bases between them. There are 13 residues in the CDR3. Germline-derived CDR1 and CDR2 are MNHEY and SMNVEV (reference sequence).

V gene TRBV6-6 combines with J gene TRBJ2-7; D gene uncertain. The CDR3 contains 13 residues. Germline V CDR1 and CDR2: MNHNY, SVGAGI (reference sequence). The germline V and J ends were trimmed by 6 bases and 2 bases, with 11 bases remaining between them. The CDR3 protein is CASRLGQTYEQYF. CDR3 DNA: TGTGCCAGCAGGTTGGGTCAAACCTACGAGCAGTACTTC.

This clone occurred once. This sequence joins TRBV6-5 and TRBJ2-1; a possible D gene is TRBD1 (5 bases). The CDR3 consists of 14 residues. Germline V CDR1 and CDR2: MNHEY, SVGAGI. Between the trimmed V and J ends, which lost 0 bases and 5 bases, there was a span of 8 bases. CDR3 DNA: TGTGCCAGCAGTTACTCGACAGAGGACAATGAGCAGTTCTTC. This gives the protein CASSYSTEDNEQFF.

The chain uses TRBV7-8 and TRBJ2-1; D not resolved. The CDR3 consists of 13 residues. V lost 0 bases, J lost 10 bases, and 10 bases lay in between. Per germline, CDR1 SGHVS and CDR2 FQNEAQ. CDR3 nucleotide sequence: TGTGCCAGCAGCTTAGCATCGGTCATAGAGCAGTTCTTC. Protein product: CASSLASVIEQFF.

The V gene is TRBV11-2, the J gene TRBJ2-3, with a tentative D call TRBD2 (6 bases). Germline V gives CDR1 SGHAT, CDR2 FQNNGV. CDR3 length: 18 amino acids. Deletions cut 5 bases from V and 2 bases from J, with 23 bases between. Written as DNA, the CDR3 is TGTGCCAGCAGCGACGGCAGGGCGGGAAGGAGGAACACAGATACGCAGTATTTT. This codes for CASSDGRAGRRNTDTQYF. The complete variable domain, with remaining parts taken from reference TRBV11-2 and TRBJ2-3, reads EAGVAQSPRYKIIEKRQSVAFWCNPISGHATLYWYQQILGQGPKLLIQFQNNGVVDDSQLPKDRFSAERLKGVDSTLKIQPAKLEDSAVYLCASSDGRAGRRNTDTQYFGPGTRLTVL.

The V call is TRBV14, the J call TRBJ1-1; no reliable D call. Trimming cost V 4 bases and J 11 bases, with 17 bases left between them. In germline, CDR1 is SGHDN, CDR2 FVKESK. This CDR3 contains 13 residues. The CDR3 is CASSLMDQIVAFF. The DNA for the CDR3 is TGTGCCAGCAGCCTCATGGACCAGATCGTCGCTTTCTTT. The full variable domain, with the rest looked up from reference TRBV14 and TRBJ1-1, is EAGVTQFPSHSVIEKGQTVTLRCDPISGHDNLYWYRRVMGKEIKFLLHFVKESKQDESGMPNNRFLAERTGGTYSTLKVQPAELEDSGVYFCASSLMDQIVAFFGQGTRLTVV.

The chain employs TRBV5-1 and TRBJ1-1, with D unresolved. The V gene lost 0 bases and the J gene lost 5 bases, with 8 bases spanning the gap. The CDR3 is 13 residues long. Germline V lookup: CDR1 SGHRS, CDR2 YFSETQ. The CDR3 DNA reads as TGCGCCAGCAGCTTGGGTGAGGGAACTGAAGCTTTCTTT. This translates into CASSLGEGTEAFF. The full variable domain, completed using reference TRBV5-1 and TRBJ1-1, is KAGVTQTPRYLIKTRGQQVTLSCSPISGHRSVSWYQQTPGQGLQFLFEYFSETQRNKGNFPGRFSGRQFSNSRSEMNVSTLELGDSALYLCASSLGEGTEAFFGQGTRLTVV.

The chain carries TRBV27 and TRBJ2-7; D is uncertain. The CDR3 is 14 residues long. Trimming cost V 0 bases and J 0 bases, with 6 bases left between them. CDR1 and CDR2 (germline): MNHEY, SMNVEV (reference sequence). Here the CDR3 reads CASSLSRSSYEQYF. The CDR3 nucleotides read TGTGCCAGCAGTTTATCGAGGAGCTCCTACGAGCAGTACTTC.

The J gene is TRBJ1-1, the V gene TRBV7-9; tentative D call: TRBD1 (5 bases). CDR3 length equals 14 residues. The V end was cut by 1 base, the J end by 9 bases, with 15 bases between. Germline assignment: CDR1 SEHNR and CDR2 FQNEAQ (reference sequence). The chain's CDR3 is CASSLEGVFQKAFF. DNA of the CDR3: TGTGCCAGCAGCTTAGAAGGGGTTTTCCAGAAAGCTTTCTTT.

The chain links TRBV7-2 to TRBJ2-7; D is perhaps TRBD1 or TRBD2 (6 bases each). CDR3 length equals 14 residues. CDR1 is SGHTA and CDR2 is FQGNSA in the germline V gene. V was shortened by 4 bases and J by 6 bases, with 16 bases between the two germline ends. The CDR3 sequence: CASSSGLTGTEQYF. CDR3 DNA sequence: TGTGCCAGCAGCTCAGGACTAACAGGGACCGAGCAGTACTTC.

V gene TRBV6-6 combines with J gene TRBJ1-2; D is unresolved. CDR1 is MNHNY and CDR2 is SVGAGI in the germline V gene (reference sequence). Trimming pared 5 bases from V and 8 bases from J, leaving 15 bases between. CDR3 size: 13 residues. CDR3 DNA: TGTGCCAGCAGTAGTTCGCGGGCGAGAGGCTACACCTTC. It encodes CASSSSRARGYTF.

The rearrangement links TRBV28 to TRBJ2-7, with 11 bases matching TRBD2. The CDR3 spans 15 residues. The germline V gene encodes CDR1 MDHEN and CDR2 SYDVKM. Losses at the gene ends were 9 bases for V and 2 bases for J; bases not matched to a gene: 9. CDR3: CASCLLAGGTYEQYF. DNA for the CDR3: TGTGCCAGTTGTCTTCTAGCGGGAGGAACCTACGAGCAGTACTTC.

There are many counts of this clone. The rearrangement joins TRBV10-1 to TRBJ2-1, with D perhaps TRBD1 or TRBD2 (5 bases each). The CDR3 spans 15 residues. CDR1 and CDR2 (germline): WNHNN, SYGVQD (reference sequence). Trimming left V 4 bases short and J 5 bases short, with 15 bases between. CDR3 sequence reads: CASSGPGTDNNEQFF. CDR3 nucleotides: TGCGCCAGCAGTGGCCCCGGGACGGATAACAATGAGCAGTTCTTC.

The rearrangement joins TRBV20-1 to TRBJ2-4; D remains ambiguous. Germline V gene data show CDR1 as DFQATT and CDR2 as SNEGSKA (reference sequence). This CDR3 is 11 amino acids long. V was clipped by 4 bases and J by 4 bases, with 5 bases between them. The CDR3 loop reads CSANPKNIQYF. The CDR3 DNA reads as TGCAGTGCTAACCCAAAAAACATTCAGTACTTC.

The CDR3 protein is CASSEGPTLSYEQYF. The CDR3 region has the DNA TGTGCCAGCAGTGAGGGACCGACACTCTCCTACGAGCAGTACTTC. The chain employs TRBV2 and TRBJ2-7, with D perhaps TRBD1 or TRBD2 (5 bases each). Germline CDR1 and CDR2: SNHLY and FYNNEI. The CDR3 is 15 residues long. V was pared by 3 bases and J by 0 bases, with 12 bases between.

The chain joins TRBV7-9 to TRBJ2-7, with 7 bases lining up with TRBD2. The V gene end was trimmed by 3 bases and the J gene end by 6 bases; junction bases not matched to a gene: 5. Germline V gene data show CDR1 as SEHNR and CDR2 as FQNEAQ (reference sequence). CDR3 length: 13 amino acids. CDR3 sequence reads: CASSFFERGEQYF. Written as DNA, the CDR3 is TGTGCCAGCAGCTTTTTCGAGCGGGGCGAGCAGTACTTC.

The chain carries TRBV2 and TRBJ2-7, with TRBD2 identical over 10 bases. The CDR3 is 15 residues long. V was pared by 6 bases and J by 3 bases, with 8 bases of the junction left unmatched. CDR1 SNHLY and CDR2 FYNNEI come from the germline V gene. In nucleotides, the CDR3 is TGTGCCAGCAGCGACCCGGGACTAGCGATCTACGAGCAGTACTTC. Amino acid sequence: CASSDPGLAIYEQYF. The full variable domain, with the rest looked up from reference TRBV2 and TRBJ2-7, is EPEVTQTPSHQVTQMGQEVILRCVPISNHLYFYWYRQILGQKVEFLVSFYNNEISEKSEIFDDQFSVERPDGSNFTLKIRSTKLEDSAMYFCASSDPGLAIYEQYFGPGTRLTVT.

CDR3: CASMGRTHPLEETQYF. Here the CDR3 DNA reads TGTGCCAGCATGGGCAGGACTCACCCTTTAGAGGAGACCCAGTACTTC. This chain connects TRBV28 to TRBJ2-5; D might be TRBD2 (5 bases). The CDR3 covers 16 residues. Trimming pared 7 bases from V and 5 bases from J, leaving 23 bases between. Germline values: CDR1 MDHEN, CDR2 SYDVKM.

J is TRBJ1-4 and V is TRBV5-4; 9 positions agree with TRBD1. The germline V gene encodes CDR1 SGHNT and CDR2 YYREEE (reference sequence). V shed 3 bases and J 4 bases; nucleotides not matched to a gene: 10. This CDR3 spans 17 amino acids. CDR3 residues: CASSSNRGLGDNEKLFF. CDR3 DNA: TGTGCCAGCAGCTCGAACAGGGGGCTAGGGGATAATGAAAAACTGTTTTTT.